The source of this TCR beta chain is a study of T cell responses to AZD1222 COVID-19 vaccine. Study-wide findings and caveats: Clonal diversity may have been underestimated, and the donors were mostly white British, with more females than males. Two AZD1222 doses significantly raised spike-specific TCR breadth and depth over controls. CD4 TCRs associated with vaccination spanned spike, dominating at 160-218 and 743-854. Seropositive at baseline were only a handful of AZD1222 recipients.

V was cut by 7 bases and J by 7 bases, with 7 bases left in between. Germline V gene data show CDR1 as MGHDK and CDR2 as SYGVNS. The CDR3 length is 10 residues. Sequencing used immunoSEQ multiplex PCR; TCRdb keeps in-frame clones, though not all of them. The table records about 130,000 clones, approximately 85% of them present only once. This clone has a single count. Its target is not known. V and J are TRBV25-1 and TRBJ1-2, with D uncertain. This sample comprised peripheral blood, obtained on day 0 of AZD1222 vaccination. This receptor was identified in an adult in good health. The CDR3: CASMVCGYTF. In DNA form, the CDR3 reads TGTGCCAGCATGGTCTGTGGCTACACCTTC.